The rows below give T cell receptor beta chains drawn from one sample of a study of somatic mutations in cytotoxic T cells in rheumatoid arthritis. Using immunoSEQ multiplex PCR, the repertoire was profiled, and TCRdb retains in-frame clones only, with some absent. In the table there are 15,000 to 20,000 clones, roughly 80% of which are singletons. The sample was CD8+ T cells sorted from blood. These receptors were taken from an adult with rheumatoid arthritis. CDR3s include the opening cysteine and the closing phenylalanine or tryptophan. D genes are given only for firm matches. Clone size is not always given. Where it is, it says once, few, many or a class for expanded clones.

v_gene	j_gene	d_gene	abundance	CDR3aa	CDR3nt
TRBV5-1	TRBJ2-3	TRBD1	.	CASSPGQGRADTQYF	TGCGCCAGCAGCCCCGGACAGGGAAGGGCAGATACGCAGTATTTT
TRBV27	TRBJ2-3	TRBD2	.	CASSLSGGARAPDTQYF	TGTGCCAGCAGTTTGTCCGGGGGGGCCAGGGCCCCAGATACGCAGTATTTT
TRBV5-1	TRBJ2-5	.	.	CASSSGQRETQYF	TGCGCCAGCAGCTCAGGACAGAGAGAGACCCAGTACTTC
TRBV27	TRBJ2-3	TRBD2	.	CASRPFLGGGTDTQYF	TGTGCCAGCAGGCCCTTTCTGGGGGGGGGCACAGATACGCAGTATTTT
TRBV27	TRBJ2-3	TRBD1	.	CASSPTPTGPLADTQYF	TGTGCCAGCAGTCCAACCCCGACAGGGCCTCTGGCAGATACGCAGTATTTT
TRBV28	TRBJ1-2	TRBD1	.	CASTRAWDSYGYTF	TGTGCCAGCACCCGGGCCTGGGACAGCTATGGCTACACCTTC
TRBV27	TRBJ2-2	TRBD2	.	CASRRGGAGELFF	TGTGCCAGCAGACGCGGGGGGGCCGGGGAGCTGTTTTTT
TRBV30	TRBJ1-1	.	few	CAWRDGDTEAFF	TGTGCCTGGAGAGATGGGGACACTGAAGCTTTCTTT
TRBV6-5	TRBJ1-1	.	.	CASSRDPFAPFF	TGTGCCAGCAGTAGGGACCCCTTTGCGCCTTTCTTT
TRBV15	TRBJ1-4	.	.	CATSRDHKTGNEKLFF	TGTGCCACCAGCAGAGATCATAAAACGGGGAATGAAAAACTGTTTTTT
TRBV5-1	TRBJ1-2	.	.	CASSLARAGDYGYTF	TGCGCCAGCAGCTTGGCGAGGGCGGGGGACTATGGCTACACCTTC
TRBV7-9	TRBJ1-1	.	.	CASSWRAEAFF	TGTGCCAGCAGCTGGAGGGCTGAAGCTTTCTTT
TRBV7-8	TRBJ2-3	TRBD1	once	CASSSTGLDTQYF	TGTGCCAGCAGTTCGACAGGGCTAGATACGCAGTATTTT
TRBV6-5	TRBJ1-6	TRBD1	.	CASSEGANSPLHF	TGTGCCAGCAGTGAGGGGGCGAATTCACCCCTCCACTTT
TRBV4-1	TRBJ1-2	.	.	CASSQDNPGARGYTF	TGCGCCAGCAGCCAAGATAACCCAGGGGCGCGTGGCTACACCTTC
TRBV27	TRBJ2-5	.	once	CASGPLGREGWSGETQYF	TGTGCCAGCGGCCCATTAGGGCGGGAAGGGTGGTCAGGAGAGACCCAGTACTTC
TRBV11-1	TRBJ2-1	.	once	CASSRLGGNPYNEQFF	TGTGCCAGCAGCCGCCTGGGGGGAAATCCCTACAATGAGCAGTTCTTC
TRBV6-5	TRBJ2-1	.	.	CASASVSSYNEQFF	TGTGCCAGCGCAAGCGTAAGCTCCTACAATGAGCAGTTCTTC
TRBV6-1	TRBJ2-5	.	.	CASSEALGTGQETQYF	TGTGCCAGCAGTGAAGCGCTTGGTACAGGACAAGAGACCCAGTACTTC
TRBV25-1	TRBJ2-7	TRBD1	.	CASSEYGDSYEQYF	TGTGCCAGCAGTGAATACGGGGACAGCTACGAGCAGTACTTC
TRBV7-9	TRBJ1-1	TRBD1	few	CASRGATGGDTEAFF	TGTGCCAGCAGGGGAGCGACAGGGGGTGACACTGAAGCTTTCTTT
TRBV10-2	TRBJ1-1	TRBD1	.	CASRDRDGTEAFF	TGCGCCAGCAGGGACAGGGACGGCACTGAAGCTTTCTTT
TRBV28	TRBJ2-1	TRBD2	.	CASSPGLDNEQFF	TGTGCCAGCAGTCCCGGACTAGACAATGAGCAGTTCTTC
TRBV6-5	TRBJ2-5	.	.	CASSYQEDRQETQYF	TGTGCCAGCAGTTACCAGGAGGACCGACAAGAGACCCAGTACTTC
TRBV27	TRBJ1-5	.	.	CASSLMGRNQPQHF	TGTGCCAGCAGTTTGATGGGGCGCAATCAGCCCCAGCATTTT
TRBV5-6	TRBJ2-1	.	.	CASSFGDLEFF	TGTGCCAGCAGCTTCGGGGATCTGGAGTTCTTC
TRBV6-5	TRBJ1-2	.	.	CASSPGQLLYGYTF	TGTGCCAGCAGCCCGGGACAACTTCTCTATGGCTACACCTTC
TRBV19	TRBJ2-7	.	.	CASSPSSGSVEQYF	TGTGCCAGTAGCCCCTCCTCAGGGTCGGTCGAGCAGTACTTC
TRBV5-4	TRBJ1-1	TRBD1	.	CASWGGDSKAFF	TGTGCCAGCTGGGGGGGGGACAGTAAAGCTTTCTTT
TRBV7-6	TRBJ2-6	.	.	CASSHHKSDSGANVLTF	TGTGCCAGCAGCCATCACAAAAGCGACTCTGGGGCCAACGTCCTGACTTTC
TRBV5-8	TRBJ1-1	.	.	CASSFDKVEAFF	TGTGCCAGCAGCTTCGACAAGGTTGAAGCTTTCTTT
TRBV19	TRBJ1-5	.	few	CASSLRLMQPQHF	TGTGCCAGTAGTCTCAGGCTGATGCAGCCCCAGCATTTT
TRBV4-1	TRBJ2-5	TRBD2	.	CASSHRGGVRQETQYF	TGCGCCAGCAGCCACCGCGGGGGGGTGAGACAAGAGACCCAGTACTTC
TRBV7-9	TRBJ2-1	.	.	CASSDGFNEQFF	TGTGCCAGCAGCGATGGATTCAATGAGCAGTTCTTC
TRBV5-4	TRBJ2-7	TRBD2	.	CASSLGGGYEQYF	TGTGCCAGCAGCTTAGGCGGGGGATACGAGCAGTACTTC
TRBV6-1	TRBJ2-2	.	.	CASSEGAGNTGELFF	TGTGCCAGCAGTGAGGGAGCGGGGAACACCGGGGAGCTGTTTTTT
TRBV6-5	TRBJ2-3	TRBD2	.	CASSQTSGATDTQYF	TGTGCCAGCAGCCAGACTAGCGGGGCTACAGATACGCAGTATTTT
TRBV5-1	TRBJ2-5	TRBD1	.	CANSPWDSQETQYF	TGCGCCAACAGCCCGTGGGACAGCCAAGAGACCCAGTACTTC
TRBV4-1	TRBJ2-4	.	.	CASSQLGAEDIQYF	TGCGCCAGCAGCCAGCTGGGGGCGGAGGACATTCAGTACTTC
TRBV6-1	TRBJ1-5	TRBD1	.	CASRDRQGTNQPQHF	TGTGCCAGCAGGGATCGACAGGGGACCAATCAGCCCCAGCATTTT
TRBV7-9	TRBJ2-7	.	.	CASSPGGPYEQYF	TGTGCCAGCAGCCCTGGCGGACCCTACGAGCAGTACTTC
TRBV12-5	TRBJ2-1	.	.	CASGLGGQGNEQFF	TGTGCTAGTGGTTTGGGGGGCCAGGGGAATGAGCAGTTCTTC
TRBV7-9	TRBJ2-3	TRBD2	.	CASSLTSGGAEDTQYF	TGTGCCAGCAGCTTAACTAGCGGGGGGGCGGAGGATACGCAGTATTTT
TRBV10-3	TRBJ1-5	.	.	CAISESAQGGNQPQHF	TGTGCCATCAGTGAGTCAGCCCAAGGAGGCAATCAGCCCCAGCATTTT